This T cell receptor (beta chain) was identified in a study of cytomegalovirus exposure and HLA in healthy donors. Regarding this clone: The antigen is not known.

V lost 5 bases to trimming and J lost 4 bases, with 9 bases between them. The CDR3 length is 13 residues. Germline V gene sequence: CDR1 SGHNT, CDR2 YYREEE (reference sequence). The study ran its PCR with 60 Vbeta and 13 Jbeta primers. The assay was immunoSEQ multiplex PCR, and TCRdb's table has in-frame clones only and misses some. Of some 130,000 clones listed, almost 80% are singletons. Regarding the study as a whole: There were fewer than 200 TCR beta chains listed as cytomegalovirus-associated. In an earlier analysis, productive rearrangement rates for most beta V segments clustered near 87% or 30%. Presence/absence results assume similar sequencing depth per donor, which may not hold.

This receptor was obtained from a female donor in good health and CMV-seronegative. The gene calls are TRBV5-4 and TRBJ1-4, with D uncertain. The sample taken for sequencing was PBMCs. CDR3 protein: CASSSGVNEKLFF. CDR3 bases: TGTGCCAGCAGTTCCGGAGTTAATGAAAAACTGTTTTTT.